One TCR beta chain is described in this entry. This clonotype occurred many times. The clone's antigen remains unknown. Base qualities are not at hand, and no much larger clone is one base apart. For sequencing, an Illumina HiSeq 2500 was employed. Quantitative 5'-RACE with molecular barcodes was used to prepare TCR beta libraries. The study's own analysis went as follows. A new computational method based on a probabilistic model of VDJ rearrangement was used to identify disease-linked TCR variants. TCRdb took the public reads, trimmed them with fastp at Q25, ran MiXCR for clone calling and kept in-frame beta chains. Entries are consolidated by CDR3 protein sequence, retaining the most common genes and DNA. None of the V and J calls come from the authors' own analysis; TCRdb made them. Across this sample there are approximately 200,000 distinct CDR3 sequences, with roughly 13% seen only once. Clones ranked in the top ten supply approximately 16% of the sample.

This entry is derived from a study of CD8 T cells in ankylosing spondylitis (dated by TCRdb to the late 2010s). Regarding the study in general: The study profiled T cell receptor beta repertoires in healthy donors and ankylosing spondylitis patients to find disease-linked TCR variants. The full study cohort was made up of 25 to 30 ankylosing spondylitis patients and more than 90 healthy donors. Peripheral blood was sampled, and synovial fluid was additionally collected from ankylosing spondylitis patients. Here is what the overall study found, with its caveats: A TCR beta motif made up of several highly homologous amino acid variants appeared to be characteristic of blood from ankylosing spondylitis patients. The disease-linked clones were reported as significantly enriched in matched synovial fluid samples from ankylosing spondylitis patients. A CD8+ phenotype was shown by the disease-linked clones, which were found at relatively low frequencies in peripheral blood. Some motif variants were previously reported in synovial fluid and blood of reactive arthritis patients, suggesting common disease-initiation mechanisms.

CDR3 length: 10 amino acids, cysteine to phenylalanine. The retained sequence is limited to the CDR3, 30 bases, with the frame set at the first base. The germline V gene (reference sequence) yields SGHKS for CDR1 and YYEKEE for CDR2. V sheds 1 base and J sheds 8 bases, leaving 1 base between their ends. This sequence was found in a male donor with ankylosing spondylitis or in good health (not recorded which). Sequenced input: blood, either unsorted or a sorted T cell fraction (not recorded which). This receptor chain uses TRBV5-5 and TRBJ2-1, with the D gene not confidently named. The DNA reads as follows: TGTGCCAGCAGCTTGTATGAGCAGTTCTTC. This codes for CASSLYEQFF.